The sample holds a few counts of the clone carrying this TCR beta chain. Its target is not known. These data come from a study of T cell responses to AZD1222 COVID-19 vaccine. Assay used: immunoSEQ multiplex PCR; TCRdb lists only in-frame clones, some missing. The sample lists 160,000 or so clones; 90% to 95% were seen once. The study, taken as a whole, reports: Regions left unmutated in variants are reportedly the target of nearly half of spike-specific TCRs.

In germline, CDR1 is SEHNR, CDR2 FQNEAQ (reference sequence). This CDR3 is 12 amino acids long. V lost 8 bases and J lost 4, with 6 bases in between. The gene calls are TRBV7-9 and TRBJ2-6; D is ambiguous. The sample consisted of peripheral blood, taken 28 days after the second AZD1222 dose. This receptor was obtained from an adult who received the AZD1222 COVID-19 vaccine. The CDR3 loop is CASGQGANVLTF. The CDR3 bases are TGTGCCAGCGGCCAAGGGGCCAACGTCCTGACTTTC.